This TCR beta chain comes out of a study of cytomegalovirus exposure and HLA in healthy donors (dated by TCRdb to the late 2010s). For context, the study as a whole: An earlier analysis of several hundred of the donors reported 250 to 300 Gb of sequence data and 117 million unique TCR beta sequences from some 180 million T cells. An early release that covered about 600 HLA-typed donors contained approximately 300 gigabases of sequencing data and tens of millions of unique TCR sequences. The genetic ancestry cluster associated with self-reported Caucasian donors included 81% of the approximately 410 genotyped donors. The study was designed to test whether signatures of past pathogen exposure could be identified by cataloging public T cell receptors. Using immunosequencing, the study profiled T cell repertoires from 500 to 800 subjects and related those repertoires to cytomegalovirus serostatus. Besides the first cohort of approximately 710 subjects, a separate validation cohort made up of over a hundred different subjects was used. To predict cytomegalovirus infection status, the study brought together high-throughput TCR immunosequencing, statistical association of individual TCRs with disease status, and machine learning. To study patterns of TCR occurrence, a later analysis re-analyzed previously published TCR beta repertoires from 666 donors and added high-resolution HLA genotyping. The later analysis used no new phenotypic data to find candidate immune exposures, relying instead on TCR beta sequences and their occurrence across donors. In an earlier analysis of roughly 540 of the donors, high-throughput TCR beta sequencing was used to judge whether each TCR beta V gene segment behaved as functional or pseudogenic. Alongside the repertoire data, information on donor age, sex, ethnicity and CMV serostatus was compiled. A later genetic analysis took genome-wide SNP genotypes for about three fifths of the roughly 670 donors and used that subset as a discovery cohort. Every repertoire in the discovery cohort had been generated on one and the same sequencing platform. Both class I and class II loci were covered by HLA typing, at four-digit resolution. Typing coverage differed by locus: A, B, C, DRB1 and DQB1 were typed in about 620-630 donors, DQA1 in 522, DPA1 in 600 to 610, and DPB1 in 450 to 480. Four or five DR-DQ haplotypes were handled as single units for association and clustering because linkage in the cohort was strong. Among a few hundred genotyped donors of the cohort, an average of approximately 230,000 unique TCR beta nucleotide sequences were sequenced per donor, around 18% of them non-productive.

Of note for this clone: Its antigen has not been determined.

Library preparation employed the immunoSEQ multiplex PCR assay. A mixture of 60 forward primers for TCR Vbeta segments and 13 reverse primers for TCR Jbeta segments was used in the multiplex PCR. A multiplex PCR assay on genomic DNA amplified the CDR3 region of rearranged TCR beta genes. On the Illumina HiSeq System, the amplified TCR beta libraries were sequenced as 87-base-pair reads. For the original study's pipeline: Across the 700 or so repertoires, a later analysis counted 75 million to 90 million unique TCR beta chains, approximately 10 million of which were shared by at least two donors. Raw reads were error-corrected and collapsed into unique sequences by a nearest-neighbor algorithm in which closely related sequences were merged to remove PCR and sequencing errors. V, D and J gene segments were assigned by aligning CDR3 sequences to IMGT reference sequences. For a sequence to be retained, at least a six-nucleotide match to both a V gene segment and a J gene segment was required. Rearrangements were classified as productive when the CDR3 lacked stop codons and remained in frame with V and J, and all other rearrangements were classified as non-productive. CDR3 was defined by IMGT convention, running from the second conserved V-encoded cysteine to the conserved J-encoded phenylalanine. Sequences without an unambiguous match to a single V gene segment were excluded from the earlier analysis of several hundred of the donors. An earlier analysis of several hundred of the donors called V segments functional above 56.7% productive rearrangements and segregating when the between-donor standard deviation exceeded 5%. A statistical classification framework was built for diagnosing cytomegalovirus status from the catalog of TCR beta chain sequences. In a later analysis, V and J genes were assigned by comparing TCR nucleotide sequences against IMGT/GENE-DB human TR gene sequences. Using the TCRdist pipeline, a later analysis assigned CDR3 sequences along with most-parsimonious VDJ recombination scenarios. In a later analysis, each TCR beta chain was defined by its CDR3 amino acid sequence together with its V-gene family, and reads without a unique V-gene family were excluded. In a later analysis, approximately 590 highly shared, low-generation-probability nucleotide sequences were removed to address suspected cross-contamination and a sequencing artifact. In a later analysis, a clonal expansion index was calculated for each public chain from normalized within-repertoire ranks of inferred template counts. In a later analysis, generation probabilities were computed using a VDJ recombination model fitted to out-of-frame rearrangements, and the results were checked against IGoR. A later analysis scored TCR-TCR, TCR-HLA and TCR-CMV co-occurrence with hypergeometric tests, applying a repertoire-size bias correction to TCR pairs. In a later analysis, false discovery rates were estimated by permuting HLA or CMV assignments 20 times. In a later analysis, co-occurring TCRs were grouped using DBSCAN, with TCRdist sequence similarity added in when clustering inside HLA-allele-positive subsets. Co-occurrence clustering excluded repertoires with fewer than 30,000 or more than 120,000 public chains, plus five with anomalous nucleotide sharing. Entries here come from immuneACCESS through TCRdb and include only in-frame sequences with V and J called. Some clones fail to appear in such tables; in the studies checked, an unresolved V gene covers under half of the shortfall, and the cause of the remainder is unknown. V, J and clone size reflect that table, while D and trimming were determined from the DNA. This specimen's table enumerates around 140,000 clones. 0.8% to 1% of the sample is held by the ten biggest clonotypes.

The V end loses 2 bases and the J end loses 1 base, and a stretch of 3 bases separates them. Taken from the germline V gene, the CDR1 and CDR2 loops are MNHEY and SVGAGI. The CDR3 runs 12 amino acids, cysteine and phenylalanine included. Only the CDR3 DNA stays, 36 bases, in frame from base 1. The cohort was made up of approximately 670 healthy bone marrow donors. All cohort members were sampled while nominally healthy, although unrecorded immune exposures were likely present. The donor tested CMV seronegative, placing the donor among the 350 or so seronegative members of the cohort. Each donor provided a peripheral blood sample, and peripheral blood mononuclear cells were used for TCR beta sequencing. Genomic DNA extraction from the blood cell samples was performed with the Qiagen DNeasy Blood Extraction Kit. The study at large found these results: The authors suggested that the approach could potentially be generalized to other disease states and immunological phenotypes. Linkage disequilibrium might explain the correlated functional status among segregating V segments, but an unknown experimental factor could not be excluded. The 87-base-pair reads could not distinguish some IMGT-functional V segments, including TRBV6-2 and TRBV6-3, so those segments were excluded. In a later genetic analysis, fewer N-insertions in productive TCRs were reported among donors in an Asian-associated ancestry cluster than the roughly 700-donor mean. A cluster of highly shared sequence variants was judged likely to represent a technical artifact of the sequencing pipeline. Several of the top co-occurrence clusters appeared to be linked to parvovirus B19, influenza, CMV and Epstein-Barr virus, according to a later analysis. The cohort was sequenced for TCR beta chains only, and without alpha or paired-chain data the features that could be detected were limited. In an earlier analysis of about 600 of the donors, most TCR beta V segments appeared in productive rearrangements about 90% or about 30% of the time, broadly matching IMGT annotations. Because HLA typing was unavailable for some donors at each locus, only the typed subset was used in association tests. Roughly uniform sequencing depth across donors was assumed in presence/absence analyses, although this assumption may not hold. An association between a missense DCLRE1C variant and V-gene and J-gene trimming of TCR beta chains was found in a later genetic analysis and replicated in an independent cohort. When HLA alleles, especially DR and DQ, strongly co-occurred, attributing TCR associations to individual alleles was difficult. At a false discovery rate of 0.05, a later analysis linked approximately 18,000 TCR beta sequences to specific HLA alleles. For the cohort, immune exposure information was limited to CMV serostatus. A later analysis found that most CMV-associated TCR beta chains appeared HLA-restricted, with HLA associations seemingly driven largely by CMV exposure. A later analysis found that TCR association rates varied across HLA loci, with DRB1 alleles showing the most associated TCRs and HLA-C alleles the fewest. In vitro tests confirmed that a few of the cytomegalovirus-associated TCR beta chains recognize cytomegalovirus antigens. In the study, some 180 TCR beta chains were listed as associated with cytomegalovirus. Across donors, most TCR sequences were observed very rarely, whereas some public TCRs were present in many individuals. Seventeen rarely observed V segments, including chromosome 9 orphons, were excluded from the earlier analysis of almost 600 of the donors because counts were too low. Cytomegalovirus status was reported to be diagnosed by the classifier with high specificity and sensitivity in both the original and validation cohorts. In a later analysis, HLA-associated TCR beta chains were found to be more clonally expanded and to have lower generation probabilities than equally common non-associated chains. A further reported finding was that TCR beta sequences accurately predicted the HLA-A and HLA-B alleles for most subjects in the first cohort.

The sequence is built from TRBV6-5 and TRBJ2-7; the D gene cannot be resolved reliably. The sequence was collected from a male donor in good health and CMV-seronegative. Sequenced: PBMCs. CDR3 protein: CASSYTSYEQYF. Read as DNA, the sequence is TGTGCCAGCAGTTACACTTCCTACGAGCAGTACTTC.